This passage covers 17 T cell receptor beta chains from one sample sequenced in a study of blood T cell repertoires in COVID-19. Sequenced by immunoSEQ multiplex PCR; TCRdb stores in-frame clones only, minus some. The sample carries over 200,000 clones, around nine tenths recorded once. Source material: peripheral blood. Source of these receptors: a woman aged 40 to 49 who had recovered from COVID-19.

The chain is built from TRBV11-2 and TRBJ1-2, with 9 bases matching TRBD1. The length of the CDR3 is 16 residues. Germline V gives CDR1 SGHAT, CDR2 FQNNGV. Trimming removed 3 bases from V and 6 bases from J; junction bases left unmatched: 11. CDR3 DNA: TGTGCCAGCAGCTTTCCGCACTACAGGGGGCCCAATGGCTACACCTTC. Its translation is CASSFPHYRGPNGYTF.

The rearrangement links TRBV7-9 to TRBJ2-1; TRBD2 agrees at 14 bases. V was clipped by 1 base and J by 0 bases; unmatched bases: 5. Germline assignment: CDR1 SEHNR and CDR2 FQNEAQ (reference sequence). The CDR3 sequence is 19 residues long. DNA for the CDR3: TGTGCCAGCAGCTTAGTTAGGACTAGCGGGAGGTTCTCCTACAATGAGCAGTTCTTC. It is translated as CASSLVRTSGRFSYNEQFF. The full variable domain, completed using reference TRBV7-9 and TRBJ2-1, is DTGVSQNPRHKITKRGQNVTFRCDPISEHNRLYWYRQTLGQGPEFLTYFQNEAQLEKSRLLSDRFSAERPKGSFSTLEIQRTEQGDSAMYLCASSLVRTSGRFSYNEQFFGPGTRLTVL.

This clone was picked up a small number of times. The chain is built from TRBV6-6 and TRBJ1-3, with D possibly TRBD1 on 6 matching bases. The CDR3 has 16 amino acids. The germline V gene encodes CDR1 MNHNY and CDR2 SVGAGI (reference sequence). Trimming removed 5 bases from V and 0 bases from J, with 14 bases in between. The CDR3 nucleotides read TGTGCCAGCAGTCGACGGGAGGACAGCTCTGGAAACACCATATATTTT. Encoded protein: CASSRREDSSGNTIYF.

This chain connects TRBV19 to TRBJ2-5, with D unresolved. CDR1 and CDR2 (germline): LNHDA, SQIVND (reference sequence). This CDR3 comprises 14 residues. V lost 3 bases, J lost 5 bases, and 13 bases lay in between. The CDR3 sequence is CASSIGASGETQYF. The CDR3 bases are TGTGCCAGTAGTATTGGTGCTAGTGGGGAGACCCAGTACTTC. The entire variable domain, with the rest obtained from reference TRBV19 and TRBJ2-5, is as follows: DGGITQSPKYLFRKEGQNVTLSCEQNLNHDAMYWYRQDPGQGLRLIYYSQIVNDFQKGDIAEGYSVSREKKESFPLTVTSAQKNPTAFYLCASSIGASGETQYFGPGTRLLVL.

V usage is TRBV7-9 and J usage is TRBJ1-1; TRBD1 might be the D (5 bases). The germline V gene has CDR1 SEHNR and CDR2 FQNEAQ (reference sequence). CDR3 length equals 12 residues. Trimming cost V 4 bases and J 11 bases, with 14 bases left between them. CDR3 sequence reads: CASSYGPGVAFF. In DNA, the CDR3 is TGTGCCAGCAGCTACGGACCGGGGGTGGCTTTCTTT.

J is TRBJ1-1 and V is TRBV5-8; TRBD1 aligns across 9 bases. After removal of 4 bases from V and 1 base from J, the junction contained 11 bases not matched to a gene. CDR3 length equals 17 residues. Germline CDR1 SGHTS, CDR2 YDEGEE. The CDR3 DNA reads TGTGCCAGCAGCGCAAGGGGACAGGGATCCTGGAACACTGAAGCTTTCTTT. It translates to CASSARGQGSWNTEAFF.

The chain uses TRBV18 and TRBJ2-5; 12 positions match TRBD1. Germline-derived CDR1 and CDR2 are KGHSH and LQKENI. V shed 3 bases and J 7 bases; nucleotides not matched to a gene: 6. This CDR3 spans 15 amino acids. This CDR3 is CASSPGTGGAGTQYF. The CDR3, as DNA: TGTGCCAGCTCACCCGGGACAGGGGGCGCTGGGACCCAGTACTTC.

The gene calls are TRBV7-2 and TRBJ2-3; 8 nucleotides agree with TRBD2. This CDR3 spans 16 amino acids. The V and J ends lost 5 bases and 2 bases, in that order; junction bases with no gene match: 9. CDR1 SGHTA and CDR2 FQGNSA come from the germline V gene. This CDR3 is CASSPTGGRPTDTQYF. CDR3 in DNA: TGTGCCAGCAGCCCTACCGGCGGGAGGCCCACAGATACGCAGTATTTT. Looking up the rest from reference TRBV7-2 and TRBJ2-3 gives the full variable domain: GAGVSQSPSNKVTEKGKDVELRCDPISGHTALYWYRQSLGQGLEFLIYFQGNSAPDKSGLPSDRFSAERTGGSVSTLTIQRTQQEDSAVYLCASSPTGGRPTDTQYFGPGTRLTVL.

This chain connects TRBV10-3 to TRBJ2-2, with 9 positions matching TRBD2. Per the germline V gene, CDR1 is ENHRY and CDR2 is SYGVKD. J was trimmed by 2 bases and V by 1 base; bases with no gene match: 2. This CDR3 spans 16 amino acids. The CDR3 DNA reads as TGTGCCATCAGTGAGTGGGGACTAGCCAACACCGGGGAGCTGTTTTTT. As protein: CAISEWGLANTGELFF.

V is TRBV7-2 and J is TRBJ1-3; no firm D call. The CDR3 is made up of 14 amino acids. CDR1 and CDR2 (germline): SGHTA, FQGNSA. V lost 5 bases to trimming and J lost 4 bases, with 12 bases between them. This CDR3 is CASSPGFAGNTIYF. For the CDR3, the DNA is TGTGCCAGCAGCCCCGGGTTCGCCGGAAACACCATATATTTT.

CDR3 protein: CASSPRRGRGDYGYTF. In DNA form, the CDR3 reads TGTGCCAGCTCACCCCGCAGGGGGCGAGGTGACTATGGCTACACCTTC. This chain connects TRBV18 to TRBJ1-2; 8 bases are a match to TRBD1. CDR3 length equals 16 residues. The germline V gene encodes CDR1 KGHSH and CDR2 LQKENI. V lost 3 bases, J lost 3 bases, and 9 bases stayed unmatched. Using reference TRBV18 and TRBJ1-2 for the parts outside the CDR3, the full variable domain is NAGVMQNPRHLVRRRGQEARLRCSPMKGHSHVYWYRQLPEEGLKFMVYLQKENIIDESGMPKERFSAEFPKEGPSILRIQQVVRGDSAAYFCASSPRRGRGDYGYTFGSGTRLTVV.

This clone occurred a few times. The V gene is TRBV28, the J gene TRBJ1-5, with D unclear. The CDR3 extends over 14 amino acids. The germline V gene encodes CDR1 MDHEN and CDR2 SYDVKM. V lost 2 bases, J lost 11 bases, and 16 bases lay in between. The CDR3 sequence is CASSLALAAAAQHF. The CDR3 DNA reads TGTGCCAGCAGTTTAGCCTTGGCCGCCGCGGCCCAGCATTTT.

This chain uses TRBV23-1 with TRBJ2-7, with 7 bases that match TRBD2. TRBV23-1 is an ORF, and what it does is uncertain. The CDR3 has 15 residues. V gave up 4 bases and J gave up 2 bases; unmatched junction bases: 8. The CDR3 DNA follows: TGCGCCAGCAGTCCACTAATGCGGGGGACCTACGAGCAGTACGTC. Residues: CASSPLMRGTYEQYV.

The gene calls are TRBV6-2 or TRBV6-3 and TRBJ2-7; maybe TRBD1 (6 bases). The ends were cut back, 5 bases at V and 7 bases at J, with 15 bases in the middle. The CDR3 is 13 amino acids. CDR1 MNHEY and CDR2 SVGEGT come from the germline V gene. CDR3 sequence reads: CASSPGRTGEQYV. CDR3 coding DNA: TGTGCCAGCAGTCCCGGACGCACAGGGGAGCAGTACGTC.

This clone has more than one count but fewer than ten. This chain links TRBV5-6 with TRBJ1-6; 7 positions match TRBD1. Per germline, CDR1 SGHDT and CDR2 YYEEEE. The J segment lost 7 bases and the V segment lost 0 bases, leaving 4 bases of the junction unmatched. This CDR3 has 15 residues. CDR3 sequence: CASSLDWDRNSPLHF. The CDR3 DNA follows: TGTGCCAGCAGCTTGGACTGGGACAGAAATTCACCCCTCCACTTT.

The chain couples TRBV5-4 to TRBJ1-3; D ambiguous. Germline CDR1 is SGHNT and CDR2 is YYREEE (reference sequence). With 2 bases removed from V and 1 base from J, the gap between germline ends came to 10 bases. CDR3 length equals 15 residues. The chain's CDR3 is CASSFSGGSGNTIYF. The CDR3 coding sequence is TGTGCCAGCAGCTTCTCGGGTGGGTCTGGAAACACCATATATTTT. The full variable domain, rest sourced from reference TRBV5-4 and TRBJ1-3, is ETGVTQSPTHLIKTRGQQVTLRCSSQSGHNTVSWYQQALGQGPQFIFQYYREEENGRGNFPPRFSGLQFPNYSSELNVNALELDDSALYLCASSFSGGSGNTIYFGEGSWLTVV.

This chain connects TRBV30 to TRBJ2-3, with 7 positions matching TRBD2. With V trimmed by 8 bases and J by 0 bases, 20 bases remained unmatched. CDR1 is GTSNPN and CDR2 is SVGIG in the germline V gene (reference sequence). The CDR3 covers 18 residues. The CDR3: CAPRGKLAGAPSTDTQYF. CDR3 nucleotide sequence: TGTGCCCCCCGGGGGAAGTTGGCGGGAGCGCCTAGCACAGATACGCAGTATTTT. Filled out from reference TRBV30 and TRBJ2-3, the complete variable domain reads SQTIHQWPATLVQPVGSPLSLECTVEGTSNPNLYWYRQAAGRGLQLLFYSVGIGQISSEVPQNLSASRPQDRQFILSSKKLLLSDSGFYLCAPRGKLAGAPSTDTQYFGPGTRLTVL.